The TCR beta chain described here comes from a study of cytomegalovirus exposure and HLA in healthy donors. Study details: It was reported in a later analysis that the 100 to 150 validation repertoires used the same platform as the approximately 690 first-cohort repertoires.

On this clone: The antigen remains unidentified.

This CDR3 contains 15 residues. CDR1 and CDR2 from the germline V gene are MNHEY and SMNVEV (reference sequence). The V and J ends lost 4 bases and 8 bases, in that order; junction bases with no gene match: 10. Regarding the study as a whole: According to the study, 180 or so TCR beta chains were cytomegalovirus-associated. Generally TCR sequences proved uncommon, though certain public TCRs appeared in numerous donors.

Repertoires were generated with immunoSEQ multiplex PCR, while TCRdb's copy carries only in-frame clones and drops some. The table lists roughly 100,000 clones, about nine tenths of them singletons, with roughly 2% in the top ten. The receptor comes from a woman under 30 in good health and CMV-seropositive. The sample consisted of PBMCs. V usage is TRBV27 and J usage is TRBJ2-1; the match to TRBD2 covers 8 bases. DNA of the CDR3: TGTGCCAGCAGTTCCACGAGCGGGGGTTTCTATGAGCAGTTCTTC. Protein: CASSSTSGGFYEQFF.